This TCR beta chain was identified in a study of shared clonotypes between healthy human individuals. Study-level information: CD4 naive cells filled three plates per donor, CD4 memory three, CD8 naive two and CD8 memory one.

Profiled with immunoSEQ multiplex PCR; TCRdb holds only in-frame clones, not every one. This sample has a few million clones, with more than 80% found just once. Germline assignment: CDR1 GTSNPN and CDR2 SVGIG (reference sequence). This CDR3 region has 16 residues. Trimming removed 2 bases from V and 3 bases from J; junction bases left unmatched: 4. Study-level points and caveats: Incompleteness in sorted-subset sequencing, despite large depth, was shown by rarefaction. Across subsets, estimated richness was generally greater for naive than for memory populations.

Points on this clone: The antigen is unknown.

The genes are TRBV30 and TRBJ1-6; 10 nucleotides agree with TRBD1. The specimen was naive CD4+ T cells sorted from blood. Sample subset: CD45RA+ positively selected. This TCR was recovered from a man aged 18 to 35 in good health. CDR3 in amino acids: CAWSRTGGDYNSPLHF. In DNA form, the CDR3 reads TGTGCCTGGAGTAGGACAGGGGGGGACTATAATTCACCCCTCCACTTT.